The 27 T cell receptor beta chains below come from one sample, sequenced in a study of fetal regulatory T cell absence and autoimmunity. Sequenced by immunoSEQ multiplex PCR; TCRdb stores in-frame clones only, minus some. The sample contains approximately 46,000 clones, about 80% of which appear only once. The sequenced sample consisted of cord blood. Source of these receptors: a newborn boy with IPEX syndrome.

This clone was picked up one time. At the DNA level, this CDR3 is encoded by other sequences in the same sample as well. The chain has TRBV19 and TRBJ2-5; D is undetermined. Between the trimmed V and J ends, which lost 1 base and 4 bases, there was a span of 4 bases. Germline V gene data show CDR1 as LNHDA and CDR2 as SQIVND (reference sequence). The CDR3 has 12 amino acids. CDR3 bases: TGTGCCAGTAGTATAGGCGGAGAGACCCAGTACTTC. This encodes CASSIGGETQYF.

The V gene is TRBV7-9, the J gene TRBJ2-3; D is undetermined. Per germline, CDR1 SEHNR and CDR2 FQNEAQ (reference sequence). With 2 bases removed from V and 1 base from J, the gap between germline ends came to 4 bases. CDR3 length equals 13 residues. The DNA of the CDR3 is TGTGCCAGCAGCTTACAGGGCACAGATACGCAGTATTTT. Translation gives CASSLQGTDTQYF.

The rearrangement joins TRBV5-6 to TRBJ2-7; weak D call: TRBD1 (6 bases). The V gene's germline CDR1 is SGHDT and CDR2 YYEEEE. The CDR3 consists of 14 residues. Trimming cost V 0 bases and J 3 bases, with 10 bases left between them. The CDR3 protein is CASSLGGHLYEQYF. DNA of the CDR3: TGTGCCAGCAGCTTGGGGGGACACCTCTACGAGCAGTACTTC.

The V gene is TRBV2, the J gene TRBJ1-2; D gene ambiguous. V shed 3 bases and J shed 3 bases, with 8 bases lying between them. The CDR3 extends over 13 amino acids. Looked up from germline, CDR1 is SNHLY and CDR2 is FYNNEI. CDR3 residues: CASSDPIHYGYTF. CDR3 nucleotides: TGTGCCAGCAGTGACCCGATCCACTATGGCTACACCTTC.

The genes are TRBV5-6 and TRBJ1-5; 12 bases fit TRBD1. Germline V gives CDR1 SGHDT, CDR2 YYEEEE. The V and J ends lost 0 bases and 2 bases, in that order; junction bases with no gene match: 3. The CDR3 totals 17 residues. CDR3 sequence (DNA): TGTGCCAGCAGCTTGGGGGACAGGGGGCTCGGCAATCAGCCCCAGCATTTT. It codes for CASSLGDRGLGNQPQHF.

The chain recombines TRBV5-1 with TRBJ1-1; D is unclear. The length of the CDR3 is 13 residues. Germline V gene lookup returns CDR1 SGHRS and CDR2 YFSETQ. V lost 2 bases to trimming and J lost 5 bases, with 10 bases between them. CDR3 sequence: CASSFGRRTEAFF. The CDR3, as DNA: TGCGCCAGCAGCTTTGGGCGAAGGACTGAAGCTTTCTTT. Variable domain in full (rest from reference TRBV5-1 and TRBJ1-1): KAGVTQTPRYLIKTRGQQVTLSCSPISGHRSVSWYQQTPGQGLQFLFEYFSETQRNKGNFPGRFSGRQFSNSRSEMNVSTLELGDSALYLCASSFGRRTEAFFGQGTRLTVV.

V gene TRBV10-3 combines with J gene TRBJ2-2; 7 bases are shared with TRBD2. The CDR3 runs to 13 residues. Germline V gene lookup returns CDR1 ENHRY and CDR2 SYGVKD. V was pared by 8 bases and J by 5 bases, with 5 bases of the junction left unmatched. CDR3 coding DNA: TGTGCCATCGGGCGGGAGTTGACCGGGGAGCTGTTTTTT. This gives the protein CAIGRELTGELFF.

This clone was picked up a small number of times. This chain connects TRBV5-1 to TRBJ1-6; possibly TRBD1 for D (5 bases). The V gene's germline CDR1 is SGHRS and CDR2 YFSETQ. Between the trimmed V and J ends, which lost 2 bases and 5 bases, there was a span of 5 bases. The CDR3 is 13 residues long. CDR3 sequence reads: CASSLQDNSPLHF. CDR3 DNA: TGCGCCAGCAGCTTACAGGATAATTCACCCCTCCACTTT. The complete variable domain, with remaining parts taken from reference TRBV5-1 and TRBJ1-6, reads KAGVTQTPRYLIKTRGQQVTLSCSPISGHRSVSWYQQTPGQGLQFLFEYFSETQRNKGNFPGRFSGRQFSNSRSEMNVSTLELGDSALYLCASSLQDNSPLHFGNGTRLTVT.

The J gene is TRBJ1-3, the V gene TRBV2; no definite D call. The V gene's germline CDR1 is SNHLY and CDR2 FYNNEI. V was shortened by 4 bases and J by 4 bases, with 14 bases between the two germline ends. The CDR3 runs to 15 residues. CDR3 sequence (DNA): TGTGCCAGCAGTGTTTTCGGGCGGGCAGGAAACACCATATATTTT. The encoded protein is CASSVFGRAGNTIYF.

This clone was seen a few times. The chain combines TRBV5-1 with TRBJ1-2; no clear D gene. This CDR3 is 14 amino acids long. The ends were cut back, 0 bases at V and 0 bases at J, with 6 bases in the middle. Germline V lookup: CDR1 SGHRS, CDR2 YFSETQ. The CDR3 coding sequence is TGCGCCAGCAGCTTGGGAGGACCTAACTATGGCTACACCTTC. This gives the protein CASSLGGPNYGYTF.

The CDR3 coding sequence is TGTGCCAGTAGTATCAGGGCAGCTTACAATGAGCAGTTCTTC. Residues: CASSIRAAYNEQFF. The V and J genes are TRBV19 and TRBJ2-1, with a possible D match to TRBD1 (5 bases). CDR1 and CDR2 (germline): LNHDA, SQIVND (reference sequence). The CDR3 is 14 residues long. V was cut by 3 bases and J by 4 bases, with 10 bases left in between.

The chain links TRBV10-2 to TRBJ1-4; TRBD1 aligns across 7 bases. The CDR3 is 14 amino acids. V lost 0 bases and J lost 7; bases outside the gene matches: 2. Germline V gene sequence: CDR1 WSHSY, CDR2 SAAADI. CDR3 sequence (DNA): TGCGCCAGCAGTGAGTCAGGGGGCGCTGAAAAACTGTTTTTT. Its protein product is CASSESGGAEKLFF.

This chain connects TRBV2 to TRBJ2-1; 8 bases are a match to TRBD2. The V gene end was trimmed by 0 bases and the J gene end by 2 bases; junction bases not matched to a gene: 3. Germline V gene sequence: CDR1 SNHLY, CDR2 FYNNEI. This CDR3 is 16 amino acids long. The CDR3 reads CASSEALGLAYNEQFF. The CDR3 DNA is TGTGCCAGCAGTGAAGCCCTGGGACTAGCCTACAATGAGCAGTTCTTC.

The genes are TRBV6-6 and TRBJ1-1, with D perhaps matching TRBD1 (5 bases). V shed 5 bases and J shed 5 bases, with 21 bases lying between them. This CDR3 comprises 16 residues. CDR1 is MNHNY, CDR2 SVGAGI, per germline (reference sequence). CDR3 sequence: CASSPPRLGLRTEAFF. The CDR3 DNA reads as TGTGCCAGCAGTCCTCCCCGACTGGGGCTGAGGACTGAAGCTTTCTTT.

This chain joins TRBV9 and TRBJ2-1, with TRBD2 identical over 7 bases. With 4 bases clipped from V and 5 bases from J, the junction kept 6 bases outside the gene matches. The CDR3 length is 14 residues. Per the germline V gene, CDR1 is SGDLS and CDR2 is YYNGEE. CDR3 loop: CASSLSGTDNEQFF. The CDR3 DNA reads TGTGCCAGCAGCTTGAGCGGGACTGACAATGAGCAGTTCTTC.

The chain links TRBV19 to TRBJ1-1; D unresolved. V lost 1 base and J 3 bases, leaving 6 bases between the germline ends. The CDR3 totals 13 residues. Per germline, CDR1 LNHDA and CDR2 SQIVND (reference sequence). This CDR3 reads CASSIARDTEAFF. The CDR3 DNA sequence: TGTGCCAGTAGTATAGCCCGGGACACTGAAGCTTTCTTT. Filled out from reference TRBV19 and TRBJ1-1, the complete variable domain reads DGGITQSPKYLFRKEGQNVTLSCEQNLNHDAMYWYRQDPGQGLRLIYYSQIVNDFQKGDIAEGYSVSREKKESFPLTVTSAQKNPTAFYLCASSIARDTEAFFGQGTRLTVV.

J is TRBJ2-3 and V is TRBV7-9; no clear D gene. Trimming removed 3 bases from V and 6 bases from J, with 19 bases in between. This CDR3 spans 16 amino acids. The germline V gene encodes CDR1 SEHNR and CDR2 FQNEAQ (reference sequence). CDR3 nucleotide sequence: TGTGCCAGCAGCTTGGCGACTCGTACTTTAACTGATACGCAGTATTTT. Its translation: CASSLATRTLTDTQYF.

The V gene is TRBV7-2, the J gene TRBJ2-5; unclear D gene. CDR1 is SGHTA and CDR2 is FQGNSA in the germline V gene. This CDR3 has 11 amino acids. Trimming removed 3 bases at V and 2 bases at J, with 1 base between. CDR3 residues: CASSFQETQYF. The CDR3 DNA reads as TGTGCCAGCAGCTTTCAAGAGACCCAGTACTTC.

The chain employs TRBV7-2 and TRBJ1-3, with D unresolved. The CDR3 sequence is 15 residues long. CDR1 and CDR2 (germline): SGHTA, FQGNSA. Trimming took 4 bases from V and 1 from J, leaving 11 bases between them. The CDR3 loop is CASSSNAGSGNTIYF. CDR3 DNA sequence: TGTGCCAGCAGCTCGAATGCGGGTTCTGGAAACACCATATATTTT.

The rearrangement uses TRBV4-1 and TRBJ2-3; tentatively, D is TRBD1 or TRBD2 (5 bases each). V shed 1 base and J shed 6 bases, with 14 bases lying between them. Germline values: CDR1 MGHRA, CDR2 YSYEKL. CDR3 length: 15 residues. Here the CDR3 DNA reads TGCGCCAGCAGCCAAGTTAGCAATGGGGGTGATACGCAGTATTTT. This encodes CASSQVSNGGDTQYF.

The sample holds one count of this clone. This chain connects TRBV7-9 to TRBJ2-3; D is ambiguous. Germline CDR1 is SEHNR and CDR2 is FQNEAQ (reference sequence). Deletions cut 7 bases from V and 2 bases from J, with 4 bases between. This CDR3 has 11 residues. CDR3 amino acids: CASNLTDTQYF. For the CDR3, the DNA is TGTGCCAGCAACCTCACAGATACGCAGTATTTT.

V and J are TRBV18 and TRBJ2-7; 9 bases align to TRBD2. CDR3 size: 14 residues. V was clipped by 8 bases and J by 2 bases; unmatched bases: 7. The V gene's germline CDR1 is KGHSH and CDR2 LQKENI. CDR3 amino acids: CASRAGGATYEQYF. Written as DNA, the CDR3 is TGTGCCAGCCGTGCGGGAGGGGCTACCTACGAGCAGTACTTC. Based on the CDR3 plus reference TRBV18 and TRBJ2-7, the full variable domain is NAGVMQNPRHLVRRRGQEARLRCSPMKGHSHVYWYRQLPEEGLKFMVYLQKENIIDESGMPKERFSAEFPKEGPSILRIQQVVRGDSAAYFCASRAGGATYEQYFGPGTRLTVT.

This sequence joins TRBV6-5 and TRBJ1-5; D may be TRBD1 (5 bases). This CDR3 is built from 15 residues. CDR1 is MNHEY and CDR2 is SVGAGI in the germline V gene. Trimming took 5 bases from V and 0 from J, leaving 11 bases between them. In nucleotides, the CDR3 is TGTGCCAGCAGTCGAGACGGACATAGCAATCAGCCCCAGCATTTT. Amino acids: CASSRDGHSNQPQHF.

The chain couples TRBV28 to TRBJ1-2; weak D call: TRBD1 (6 bases). Trimming shortened V by 7 bases and J by 6 bases, and 21 bases separated the two germline ends. There are 15 residues in the CDR3. Germline V gene sequence: CDR1 MDHEN, CDR2 SYDVKM. CDR3 in DNA: TGTGCCAGCACCTTTAAATCCGGGACATATAATGGCTACACCTTC. Translated, it gives CASTFKSGTYNGYTF.

This clone was counted a few times. V and J are TRBV6-5 and TRBJ1-5, with 9 bases fitting TRBD1. V lost 6 bases and J lost 5; bases outside the gene matches: 2. Germline-derived CDR1 and CDR2 are MNHEY and SVGAGI. The CDR3 contains 13 residues. The CDR3 here is CASRRTGDQPQHF. The CDR3 DNA follows: TGTGCCAGCAGACGGACAGGGGATCAGCCCCAGCATTTT.

The chain links TRBV6-5 to TRBJ1-1; D gene ambiguous. The CDR3 is made up of 14 amino acids. V was trimmed by 5 bases and J by 1 base, leaving 11 bases between them. Per the germline V gene, CDR1 is MNHEY and CDR2 is SVGAGI. The CDR3 DNA follows: TGTGCCAGCAGTCCTAATCTACCGAACACTGAAGCTTTCTTT. This encodes CASSPNLPNTEAFF.

This chain uses TRBV14 with TRBJ2-7; 12 nucleotides line up with TRBD1. With 3 bases clipped from V and 4 bases from J, the junction kept 10 bases outside the gene matches. CDR3 size: 17 residues. Germline lookup yields CDR1 SGHDN and CDR2 FVKESK. The CDR3 region has the DNA TGTGCCAGCAGCCATGATCCCCCGGGACAGGGGGCGTACGAGCAGTACTTC. Translation gives CASSHDPPGQGAYEQYF.